The clone carrying this T cell receptor (beta chain) was seen a single time. The J segment lost 1 base and the V segment lost 1 base, leaving 2 bases of the junction unmatched. The germline gives CDR1 SGHRS, CDR2 YFSETQ. This CDR3 comprises 17 residues. Sequencing was performed with immunoSEQ multiplex PCR; in TCRdb, only in-frame clones are kept and a portion is missing. The table lists roughly 14,000 clones, around 81% of them singletons, with around 10% in the top ten. The data stem from a study of technical replicates of blood from a few donors. The source of this sequence is a human donor in good health. Sequencing was done on a sample of PBMCs. This chain joins TRBV5-1 and TRBJ2-3, with 14 bases fitting TRBD2. The chain's CDR3 is CASSLTGLAGGTDTQYF. In DNA form, the CDR3 reads TGCGCCAGCAGCTTGACGGGACTAGCGGGAGGCACAGATACGCAGTATTTT. Looking up the rest from reference TRBV5-1 and TRBJ2-3 gives the full variable domain: KAGVTQTPRYLIKTRGQQVTLSCSPISGHRSVSWYQQTPGQGLQFLFEYFSETQRNKGNFPGRFSGRQFSNSRSEMNVSTLELGDSALYLCASSLTGLAGGTDTQYFGPGTRLTVL.